Given below is one T cell receptor (beta chain) in context. Its antigen is unknown. Molecular barcoding with unique molecular identifiers was used for the TCRbeta library. TCRdb analysed the PCR reads with MiXCR anew, one entry per CDR3 protein. The table shows about 610,000 distinct CDR3 sequences, with about a quarter occurring only once. The sample belongs to a study of T-cell reconstitution after alpha-beta-depleted transplantation in children. Study results and limitations: About two months after transplant, alpha-beta T cells reportedly came from several hundred expanded graft clones. From newly produced T cells came most of the T-cell counts and diversity one year after transplant. Some patients' high day-60 TCRbeta diversity was traced to surviving recipient T cells and thymic progenitors.

The sequence was obtained from a boy younger than two with Wiskott-Aldrich syndrome, due to receive a stem cell transplant. The sequencing here drew on PBMCs, taken before TCRalphabeta/CD19-depleted stem cell transplant.

The CDR3 loop is CASSFRTGEAQYF. The CDR3 DNA reads TGTGCCAGCAGCTTCCGGACAGGGGAGGCCCAGTACTTC. The chain recombines TRBV7-2 with TRBJ2-5; TRBD1 agrees at 9 bases. The CDR3 is made up of 13 amino acids. Germline-derived CDR1 and CDR2 are SGHTA and FQGNSA. The V gene end was trimmed by 3 bases and the J gene end by 9 bases; junction bases not matched to a gene: 5. The whole variable domain, remainder taken from reference TRBV7-2 and TRBJ2-5, is GAGVSQSPSNKVTEKGKDVELRCDPISGHTALYWYRQSLGQGLEFLIYFQGNSAPDKSGLPSDRFSAERTGGSVSTLTIQRTQQEDSAVYLCASSFRTGEAQYFGPGTRLLVL.